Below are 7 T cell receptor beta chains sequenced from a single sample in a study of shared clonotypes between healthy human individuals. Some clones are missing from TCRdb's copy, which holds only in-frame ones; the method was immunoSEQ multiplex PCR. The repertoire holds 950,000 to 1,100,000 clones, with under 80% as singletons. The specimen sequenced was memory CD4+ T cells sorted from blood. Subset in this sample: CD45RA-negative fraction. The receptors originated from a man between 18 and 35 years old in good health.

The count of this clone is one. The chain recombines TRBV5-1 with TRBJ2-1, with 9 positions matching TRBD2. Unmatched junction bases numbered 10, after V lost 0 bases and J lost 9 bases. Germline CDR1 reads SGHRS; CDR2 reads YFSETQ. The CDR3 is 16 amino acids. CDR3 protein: CASSLEGGGRASEQFF. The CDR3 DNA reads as TGCGCCAGCAGCTTGGAAGGAGGCGGGAGGGCCAGTGAGCAGTTCTTC.

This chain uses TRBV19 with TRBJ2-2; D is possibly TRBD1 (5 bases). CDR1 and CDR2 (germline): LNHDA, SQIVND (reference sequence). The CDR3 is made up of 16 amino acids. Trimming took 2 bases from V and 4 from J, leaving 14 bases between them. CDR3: CASSITPGSRTGELFF. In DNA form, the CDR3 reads TGTGCCAGTAGTATAACCCCAGGGTCGCGCACCGGGGAGCTGTTTTTT.

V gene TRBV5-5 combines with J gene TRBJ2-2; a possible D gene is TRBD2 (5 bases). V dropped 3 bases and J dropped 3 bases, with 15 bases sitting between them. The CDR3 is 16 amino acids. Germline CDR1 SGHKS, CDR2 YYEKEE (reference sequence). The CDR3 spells CASSSPRLLHTGELFF. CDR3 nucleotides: TGTGCCAGCAGCTCCCCTCGACTACTCCACACCGGGGAGCTGTTTTTT.

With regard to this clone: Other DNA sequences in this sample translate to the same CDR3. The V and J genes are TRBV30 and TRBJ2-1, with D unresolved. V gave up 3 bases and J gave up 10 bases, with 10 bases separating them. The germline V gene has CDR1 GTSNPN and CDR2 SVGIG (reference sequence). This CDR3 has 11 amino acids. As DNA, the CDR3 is TGTGCCTGGAGCTCGCTAGACGAGCAGTTCTTC. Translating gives CAWSSLDEQFF.

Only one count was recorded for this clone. The CDR3 DNA reads TGCGCCAGCAGCCAGGGACAGGGGTACTATGGCTACACCTTC. Translating gives CASSQGQGYYGYTF. The rearrangement uses TRBV4-1 and TRBJ1-2; TRBD1 agrees at 10 bases. Germline trimming cut 3 bases from V and 3 bases from J; bases unmatched to any gene: 1. Germline V gene lookup returns CDR1 MGHRA and CDR2 YSYEKL. The CDR3 contains 14 residues.

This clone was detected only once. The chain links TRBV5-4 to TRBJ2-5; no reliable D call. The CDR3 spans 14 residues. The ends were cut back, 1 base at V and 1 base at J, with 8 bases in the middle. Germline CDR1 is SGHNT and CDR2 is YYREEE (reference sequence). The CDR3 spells CASSLPGAQETQYF. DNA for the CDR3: TGTGCCAGCAGCTTGCCGGGCGCCCAAGAGACCCAGTACTTC.

CDR3 protein: CASSLVLKDRRYSGNTIYF. DNA of the CDR3: TGTGCCAGCAGCTTAGTCTTGAAGGACAGGCGATACTCTGGAAACACCATATATTTT. The chain joins TRBV11-3 to TRBJ1-3; TRBD1 matches 7 bases. The junction had 12 bases not matched to a gene; V was cut back by 1 base and J by 0 bases. The CDR3 is 19 residues long. Per the germline V gene, CDR1 is SGHNT and CDR2 is YENEEA.